This entry concerns a single T cell receptor (beta chain). The specificity of this receptor is unknown. Within one base of it there is no much larger clone, and no base qualities were kept. V is reduced by 4 bases and J by 3 bases, leaving a spacing of 17 bases between them. CDR1 and CDR2 (SGDLS, YYNGEE) derive from the germline V gene. Measured from the cysteine to the phenylalanine, the CDR3 is 15 residues long. CDR3 DNA only is kept here, 45 bases in frame from base 1. This specimen comes from a study of graft-versus-host responses after intestinal transplantation (dated by TCRdb to the early 2020s). As for the study more broadly: Multivisceral, liver-intestinal, or isolated intestinal transplants were received by the recipients. After intestinal transplantation, graft-versus-host and host-versus-graft alloreactive T cell clones were followed in the graft, circulation and bone marrow using bulk TCR-beta CDR3 sequencing. Alloreactive clones were identified by sequencing pre-transplant mixed lymphocyte reaction products and comparing these products with unstimulated pre-transplant donor and recipient T cells. A peak of at least 4% donor T cells among recipient peripheral blood mononuclear cells was the definition used for donor T cell macrochimerism. Anti-thymocyte globulin induction was given to all recipients, followed by maintenance tacrolimus and steroids for 2 to 4 years. Samples from a few later patients were sequenced in-house on an Illumina MiSeq with MiXCR processing rather than by the commercial service. The cohort enrolled 20 to 30 intestinal transplant recipients, one of whom was a retransplant, and 3 patients without pretransplant specimens were excluded.

The sample's time point label, decoded: cells obtained before transplantation from donor or recipient. CD3+CD4+ and CD3+CD8+ populations were FACS-sorted from unstimulated pre-transplant donor and recipient cells taken from spleen or lymph nodes. To prepare the library, the immunoSEQ multiplex PCR assay was applied. For most patients, genomic DNA was isolated using the Qiagen DNeasy Blood and Tissue Kit and was shipped frozen to Adaptive Biotechnologies for TCR sequencing. For most patients, high-throughput TCR-beta CDR3 sequencing of genomic DNA was performed by Adaptive Biotechnologies. Concerning the study's data processing: TCR sequencing data were retrieved from Adaptive's ImmunoSEQ software for roughly 20 patients, whereas a few other patients were processed with MiXCR and VDJtools. CD4 versus CD8 sorting errors were corrected by removing sequences found in both subsets at a frequency ratio below 5:1. CDR3 nucleotide sequences shared between donor and recipient were removed because their origin could not be assigned. To count as alloreactive, a clone needed at least 2-fold expansion over unstimulated cells and a minimum CFSE-low frequency of 0.002% (template counts) or 0.001% (read counts). Mappable clones were those detected in sequenced pre-transplant spleen, lymph node, or MLR CFSE-low populations of the donor or recipient. The cumulative frequency of alloreactive clones was calculated as a percentage of all sequences, weighted by copy number. TCRdb mirrors the immuneACCESS table, restricted to in-frame sequences. Some clones are absent from its copies; in checked studies, under half trace to an unresolved V gene, and the reason for the others is unknown. The V and J calls and clone size come from that table; D and trimming were worked out from the DNA. Recorded for this sample are tens of thousands of clones; about 93% of them occurred a single time. The ten biggest clones cover about a fifth of the sample.

Study-wide findings and limitations: The conclusions were limited by the relatively low number and heterogeneity of the intestinal transplant patients. Patients with donor T cell macrochimerism had high GvH to HvG T cell clonal ratios in their allografts. Early after transplant, peak levels of circulating GvH clones were associated with declines in HvG clones. GvH clones turned up in recipient bone marrow, with some appearing earlier in ileal mucosa or blood, a pattern consistent with an intestinal mucosal origin.

The receptor comes from a human donor who was the organ donor for an intestinal transplant. The source material was unstimulated CD8+ T cells sorted from spleen or lymph node cells, sampled before transplant. Rearrangement joined TRBV9 to TRBJ2-7; the D gene is tentatively TRBD1 or TRBD2, each matching 5 bases. The CDR3 loop reads CASSRQGERFYEQYF. The DNA is TGTGCCAGCAGCCGACAAGGGGAGCGGTTCTACGAGCAGTACTTC.